This T cell receptor beta chain comes out of a study of OX40 agonist ivuxolimab in advanced cancers. Whole-study context: The patients got ivuxolimab, which is an agonistic anti-OX40 (CD134) antibody. Subjects had a mean age of roughly 60 years, with a range of about 23 to 85; just over 80% were male.

CDR1 is SGHTS, CDR2 YDEGEE, per germline. The CDR3 runs 18 residues. Trimming took off 0 bases at V and 2 bases at J, with 18 bases between the two ends. Measured with immunoSEQ multiplex PCR; TCRdb has only the in-frame clones, and not every one. The sample contains about 74,000 clones, roughly 84% of which appear only once. This TCR was recovered from an adult with an advanced solid tumor such as melanoma, head and neck, liver or kidney cancer. This specimen consisted of CD4+ or CD8+ T cells sorted from blood, obtained in a trial of the OX40 agonist ivuxolimab. The rearrangement joins TRBV5-8 to TRBJ1-5; D unclear. The CDR3: CASSLALLAAPGNQPQHF. For the CDR3, the DNA is TGTGCCAGCAGCTTGGCTCTCTTGGCGGCGCCGGGCAATCAGCCCCAGCATTTT.